The source of this T cell receptor (beta chain) is a study of cytomegalovirus exposure and HLA in healthy donors. General study results and limits: Specificity for CMV antigens was confirmed in vitro for three of the CMV-associated chains.

The germline V gene has CDR1 KGHSH and CDR2 LQKENI. The CDR3 has 14 amino acids. The germline V and J ends were trimmed by 5 bases and 3 bases, with 14 bases remaining between them. PCR was performed using 60 Vbeta and 13 Jbeta primers. How the authors handled the data: Later, an analysis found tens of millions of unique TCR beta chains, and around 10 million of these were shared. Measured with immunoSEQ multiplex PCR; TCRdb has only the in-frame clones, and not every one. For V, J and clone size, that table is used; D and trimming come from the DNA. This table holds 150,000 to 200,000 clones, approximately 70% found once. This clone is a singleton in its sample. Its target is not known.

The source of this sequence is a human donor in good health. Sequencing used PBMCs. The V gene is TRBV18, the J gene TRBJ2-7; D is possibly TRBD1 (6 bases). CDR3 coding DNA: TGTGCCAGCTCAGGAGCGACAGGAAACTACGAGCAGTACTTC. Amino acid sequence: CASSGATGNYEQYF.